The sequence of this T cell receptor beta chain was determined in a study of T cells in Graves' hyperthyroidism and ophthalmopathy (dated by TCRdb to between 2019 and 2020). For the study in its entirety: Peripheral blood was collected at initial diagnosis, before any treatment. To identify TCR V-J signatures that set the groups apart, the researchers used a discovery cohort of 100 or so patients, made up of 40 to 45 with Graves' ophthalmopathy and 55 to 65 with stable Graves' hyperthyroidism. An independent validation cohort of under 20 hyperthyroidism patients and 17 patients who later progressed to ophthalmopathy tested prospective prediction of ophthalmopathy. The 90 or so discovery patients were randomly split 7:3 into training and test sets. In several Graves' hyperthyroidism patients, the study also compared T-cell repertoires from thyroid tissue with T-cell repertoires from blood. Once sampling was done, hyperthyroidism patients were given methimazole at a starting dose of 30 mg daily, whereas ophthalmopathy patients were given high-dose intravenous methylprednisolone. According to the paper, TCR Vbeta CDR3 sequencing was carried out on 135 peripheral blood samples, which came from approximately 43 ophthalmopathy, around 75 hyperthyroidism and roughly 17 progressor patients.

Moderately to severely active disease, a Clinical Activity Score of at least 3, a NOSPECS grade of at least 4, and a duration under 3 months were present in ophthalmopathy patients. Patients with uncontrolled infections, other autoimmune diseases, pregnancy or lactation were excluded. Diagnoses were based on clinical symptoms, serum thyroxine and TRAb, thyroid ultrasound and orbital computed tomography. PBMCs were separated from 10 ml of fresh peripheral blood using Ficoll-Paque density gradient centrifugation. Total RNA was extracted using Trizol reagent, and RNA quality was assessed on an Agilent 2100 Bioanalyzer. The CDR3 sequence holds 13 residues, the cysteine and phenylalanine included. Only the CDR3 part of the read is kept: 39 bases, read in frame from the first base. V gives up 5 bases and J gives up 5 bases, and the segment between their germline ends measures 12 bases. The germline V gene sets CDR1 to SGHTA and CDR2 to FQGNSA.

This clonotype was counted between two and nine times. Its antigen target is currently unknown. Within one base of it there is no much larger clone, and no base qualities were kept. The TCR beta CDR3 regions were amplified from the RNA transcripts. A first-round RT-PCR of the TCR CDR3 used the HTBI primer set with the Qiagen OneStep RT-PCR kit. The libraries were constructed in a second round of multiplex PCR and then size-selected and purified. Paired-end sequencing of the libraries was performed with 100 bp reads on an Illumina HiSeq2000. On the authors' methods: SOAPnuke was used to process the raw data, removing reads that contained adapters or uncalled bases, had a mean Phred below 15, or lacked an exact match to the constant primer or identifier. High-quality paired reads were merged with COPE v1.2.5, and unique nucleotide sequences were defined as clonotypes. MiTCR v1.1 was used to align clonotypes to the IMGT TRBV, TRBD and TRBJ reference segments. The analysis included only V-J combinations with a frequency above 0.0001, which together covered more than 99% of the repertoires. The TCS score was defined as the ratio of F50 (clonal expansion) to E x V (chaos), calculated using BLOSUM62-based TCRdist between CDR3 peptides within each V-J. Welch's t-statistics and random forest reduced roughly 540 V-J features to roughly 13, which were used in a naive Bayes classifier (R e1071). The public reads were reanalyzed by TCRdb: fastp trimming at Q25, MiXCR alignment, in-frame beta chains only. Rows with a matching CDR3 protein are joined into one entry that keeps the most common DNA and genes. The V and J calls come from TCRdb's annotation, not from the publication. The table for this sample lists some 300,000 distinct CDR3 sequences; less than 20% of them were counted only once. The ten top clones hold about two fifths of the sample.

Overall study results and their limits: Most expanded thyroid clonotypes (frequency above 0.001) were also detected in blood, suggesting blood repertoires may reflect thyroid immune responses. A 13 V-J signature model separated ophthalmopathy from stable hyperthyroidism, with approximately 87% sensitivity and 81% to 82% specificity in cross-validation and 80%/75% in testing. No statistical method was used to set the sample size in advance, and investigators knew the group allocation. In validation, the model predicted progression to ophthalmopathy with around 71% sensitivity and approximately 74% specificity, a median of about 6.7 months before onset.

The sequence links TRBV7-2 to TRBJ1-1; the D gene is not confidently resolved. Material: blood. The sequence came from a man in his forties or fifties with Graves' ophthalmopathy. The DNA reads TGTGCCAGCAGCCAAGATCGGTGGACTGAAGCTTTCTTT. Translated, it reads CASSQDRWTEAFF.